This entry describes one TCR beta chain. In the original analysis: Reference gene primer amplification yielded estimated nucleated cell counts. Produced via immunoSEQ multiplex PCR; TCRdb's table is partial and in-frame only. The V and J calls and the clone size are those of that table, but D and trimming were determined from the DNA. The sample has some 130,000 clones; around three quarters are singletons. The sample is drawn from a study of blood T cell repertoires in COVID-19. Study-level background: Material from acute and convalescent COVID-19 was sourced from the United States, Italy and Spain. The cDNA or gDNA used as material had been derived from T cells, B-cell-depleted T cells, or PBMCs.

Germline V gene sequence: CDR1 SGHNT, CDR2 YYREEE (reference sequence). The CDR3 contains 14 residues. V lost 1 base and J 3 bases, leaving 8 bases between the germline ends. The sequenced sample consisted of peripheral blood. The chain couples TRBV5-4 to TRBJ1-3; perhaps TRBD1 as D (6 bases). The receptor was isolated from a man in his sixties with acute or convalescent COVID-19. The CDR3 nucleotides are TGTGCCAGCAGCTTGCAGGGGAATGGAAACACCATATATTTT. Its protein is CASSLQGNGNTIYF.